Listed below are T cell receptor beta chains from one sample, sequenced in a study of PD-1 blockade in classical Hodgkin lymphoma. Profiling relied on immunoSEQ multiplex PCR, and the TCRdb table lists in-frame clones only, not all of them. The sample holds approximately 17,000 clones; roughly 65% are singletons and the top ten take almost 8%. This specimen was peripheral blood mononuclear cells (PBMCs), taken before the fourth cycle of nivolumab. The receptors were gathered from a human donor with classical Hodgkin lymphoma. Both conserved end residues are trimmed from each CDR3. Each record gives: clone size, J gene, V gene, CDR3 protein. Not all rows give a size; the values are once, few, many and, for expanded clones, a class.

abundance: NA
j_gene: TRBJ2-3
v_gene: TRBV6-6
CDR3aa: ASSTDRDTQY

abundance: NA
j_gene: TRBJ1-5
v_gene: TRBV30
CDR3aa: AWSVDSNYNQPQH

abundance: NA
j_gene: TRBJ2-5
v_gene: TRBV5-4
CDR3aa: ASSNPEGDQETQY

abundance: NA
j_gene: TRBJ1-1
v_gene: TRBV4-1
CDR3aa: ASSYNEGPGTEAF

abundance: NA
j_gene: TRBJ2-3
v_gene: TRBV7-9
CDR3aa: ASSLRPLAGDTQY

abundance: NA
j_gene: TRBJ2-7
v_gene: TRBV27
CDR3aa: ASSSLGQTYEQY

abundance: NA
j_gene: TRBJ1-6
v_gene: TRBV9
CDR3aa: ASSVDPGQGGYNSPLH

abundance: NA
j_gene: TRBJ2-1
v_gene: TRBV6-4
CDR3aa: ASSDSIGDEQF

abundance: few
j_gene: TRBJ1-4
v_gene: TRBV28
CDR3aa: ASSLTGFDEKLF

abundance: medium-sized
j_gene: TRBJ2-7
v_gene: TRBV27
CDR3aa: ASSFAGSSYEQY

abundance: NA
j_gene: TRBJ1-1
v_gene: TRBV6-5
CDR3aa: ASSSTGGREAF

abundance: few
j_gene: TRBJ2-1
v_gene: TRBV5-1
CDR3aa: ASRADFSSYNEQF

abundance: few
j_gene: TRBJ2-5
v_gene: TRBV6-1
CDR3aa: ATGGLGSGETQY

abundance: once
j_gene: TRBJ1-1
v_gene: TRBV14
CDR3aa: ASSAPGRAEAF

abundance: NA
j_gene: TRBJ2-7
v_gene: TRBV28
CDR3aa: ASSPQRDFSYEQY

abundance: NA
j_gene: TRBJ2-7
v_gene: TRBV29-1
CDR3aa: SVVSGTYEQY

abundance: NA
j_gene: TRBJ1-3
v_gene: TRBV7-9
CDR3aa: ASSSVDRVGYSGNTIY

abundance: few
j_gene: TRBJ1-1
v_gene: TRBV7-8
CDR3aa: ASSSQGANTEAF

abundance: NA
j_gene: TRBJ2-1
v_gene: TRBV6-5
CDR3aa: ASSYRPGYYNEQF

abundance: NA
j_gene: TRBJ2-7
v_gene: TRBV10-3
CDR3aa: AISDPSRSLYEQY

abundance: NA
j_gene: TRBJ2-7
v_gene: TRBV2
CDR3aa: ASTGTGRLY

abundance: NA
j_gene: TRBJ1-1
v_gene: TRBV4-1
CDR3aa: ASSQGVGENTEAF

abundance: once
j_gene: TRBJ1-3
v_gene: TRBV29-1
CDR3aa: SVVEPPFRPGNTIY

abundance: medium-sized
j_gene: TRBJ1-2
v_gene: TRBV29-1
CDR3aa: SVRGGDHGYT

abundance: NA
j_gene: TRBJ2-1
v_gene: TRBV13
CDR3aa: ASSLERYNEQF

abundance: NA
j_gene: TRBJ2-3
v_gene: TRBV19
CDR3aa: ASRGIGTTSTDTQY

abundance: NA
j_gene: TRBJ1-2
v_gene: TRBV4-1
CDR3aa: ASSHRQGADYGYT

abundance: NA
j_gene: TRBJ2-7
v_gene: TRBV27
CDR3aa: ASSLKGGDSYEQY

abundance: NA
j_gene: TRBJ1-2
v_gene: TRBV19
CDR3aa: ASSKTPHYGYT

abundance: NA
j_gene: TRBJ2-5
v_gene: TRBV11-3
CDR3aa: ASSPGQRETQY